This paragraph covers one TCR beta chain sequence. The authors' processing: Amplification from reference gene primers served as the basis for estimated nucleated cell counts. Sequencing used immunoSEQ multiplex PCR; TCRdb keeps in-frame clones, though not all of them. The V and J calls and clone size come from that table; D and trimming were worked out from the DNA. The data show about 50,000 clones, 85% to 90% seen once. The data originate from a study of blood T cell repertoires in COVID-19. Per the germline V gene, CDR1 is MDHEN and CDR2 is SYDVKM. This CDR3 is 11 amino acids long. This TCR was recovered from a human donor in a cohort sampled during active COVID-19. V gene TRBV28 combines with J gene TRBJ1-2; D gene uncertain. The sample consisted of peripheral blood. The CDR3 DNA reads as TGTGGGACTGGGCAGCAATATGGCTACACCTTC. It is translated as CGTGQQYGYTF.